The subject of this entry is one T cell receptor beta chain. What it binds is unknown. Profiling relied on immunoSEQ multiplex PCR, and the TCRdb table lists in-frame clones only, not all of them. This sample has 40,000 to 55,000 clones; about 78% occur once, and the top ten carry more than 3.5%. Rectal tissue came from one to two pinch biopsies taken at colonoscopy. Before the diagnostic colonoscopy, ulcerative colitis patients were free of immunosuppressive medication. V dropped 0 bases and J dropped 2; count of bases not matched to a gene: 2. This CDR3 comprises 16 residues. Germline V gives CDR1 SGHNT, CDR2 YENEEA. The source of the sample is a study of pediatric ulcerative colitis. Broader study findings: A couple of patients had blood samples with substantially reduced template counts.

Sequencing used gut tissue. The source of this sequence is a girl between 10 and 17 years old with moderate ulcerative colitis. The chain couples TRBV11-3 to TRBJ2-1, with 9 bases identical to TRBD2. The CDR3 DNA reads TGTGCCAGCAGCTTAGAGGCGGGAGGGCCCTACAATGAGCAGTTCTTC. Encoded protein: CASSLEAGGPYNEQFF.